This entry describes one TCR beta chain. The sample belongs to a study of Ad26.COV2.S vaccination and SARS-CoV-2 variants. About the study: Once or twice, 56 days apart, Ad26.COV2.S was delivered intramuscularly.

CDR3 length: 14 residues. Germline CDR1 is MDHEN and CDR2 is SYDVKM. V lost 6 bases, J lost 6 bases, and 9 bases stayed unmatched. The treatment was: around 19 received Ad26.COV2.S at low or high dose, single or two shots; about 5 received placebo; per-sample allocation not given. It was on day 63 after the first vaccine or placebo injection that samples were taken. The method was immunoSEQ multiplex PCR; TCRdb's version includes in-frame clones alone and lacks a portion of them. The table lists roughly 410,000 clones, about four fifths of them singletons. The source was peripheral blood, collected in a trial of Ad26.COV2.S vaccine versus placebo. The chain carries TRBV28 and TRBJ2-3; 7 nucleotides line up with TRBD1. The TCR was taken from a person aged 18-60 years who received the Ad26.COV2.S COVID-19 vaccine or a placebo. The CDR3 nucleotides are TGTGCCAGCAGAACCCACAGGGGTGCGGATACGCAGTATTTT. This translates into CASRTHRGADTQYF.